The 12 T cell receptor beta chains below all came from one sample that was sequenced in a study of technical replicates of blood from several donors. Generated by immunoSEQ multiplex PCR, the TCRdb table keeps only in-frame clones and is missing some. The table has roughly 72,000 clones, approximately 94% seen once. Sequencing used T cells isolated from PBMCs. These receptors were taken from a human donor in good health.

The CDR3 protein is CASSFPREDTQYF. For the CDR3, the DNA is TGTGCCAGCAGTTTCCCCAGGGAAGATACGCAGTATTTT. The V and J genes are TRBV28 and TRBJ2-3; perhaps TRBD1 as D (5 bases). This CDR3 comprises 13 residues. The germline CDR1 and CDR2 sequences are MDHEN and SYDVKM. Deletions cut 3 bases from V and 5 bases from J, with 9 bases between.

The J gene is TRBJ2-2, the V gene TRBV18, with 8 bases matching TRBD2. Germline CDR1 is KGHSH and CDR2 is LQKENI. There are 17 residues in the CDR3. Trimming at V came to 4 bases and at J to 1 base, leaving 8 bases not matched to a gene. The CDR3 DNA is TGTGCCAGCTCACGTATTAGCGGGACGGAGAACACCGGGGAGCTGTTTTTT. It is translated as CASSRISGTENTGELFF.

The chain uses TRBV4-2 and TRBJ1-1; D remains ambiguous. Trimming removed 0 bases from V and 1 base from J, with 9 bases in between. This CDR3 contains 15 residues. Germline-derived CDR1 and CDR2 are LGHNA and YNFKEQ. CDR3 sequence reads: CASSQDPRGNTEAFF. CDR3 DNA sequence: TGTGCCAGCAGCCAAGATCCCCGGGGGAACACTGAAGCTTTCTTT.

Only one count was recorded for this clone. This CDR3 is CASSLEPSGAPLYGYTF. In DNA form, the CDR3 reads TGTGCCAGCAGCTTGGAACCCTCAGGGGCTCCTCTCTATGGCTACACCTTC. The genes are TRBV5-4 and TRBJ1-2; weak D call: TRBD1 (6 bases). The germline gives CDR1 SGHNT, CDR2 YYREEE (reference sequence). The V and J ends lost 0 bases and 4 bases respectively, with 19 bases between them. This CDR3 has 17 amino acids. Combining the CDR3 with reference TRBV5-4 and TRBJ1-2 gives the whole variable domain ETGVTQSPTHLIKTRGQQVTLRCSSQSGHNTVSWYQQALGQGPQFIFQYYREEENGRGNFPPRFSGLQFPNYSSELNVNALELDDSALYLCASSLEPSGAPLYGYTFGSGTRLTVV.

The table lists this clone with a count of one. The chain has TRBV7-9 and TRBJ2-7; D is unclear. CDR1 is SEHNR and CDR2 is FQNEAQ in the germline V gene (reference sequence). This CDR3 has 14 residues. V was trimmed by 0 bases and J by 7 bases, leaving 13 bases between them. The CDR3 DNA sequence: TGTGCCAGCAGCTTAGCGATCAGGCTGGAAGAGCAGTACTTC. It codes for CASSLAIRLEEQYF.

V gene TRBV28 combines with J gene TRBJ1-1; D remains ambiguous. The CDR3 spans 12 residues. Looked up from germline, CDR1 is MDHEN and CDR2 is SYDVKM. Trimming removed 7 bases at V and 1 base at J, with 7 bases between. CDR3 sequence: CASIRGNTEAFF. The CDR3 nucleotides read TGTGCCAGCATTCGGGGGAACACTGAAGCTTTCTTT.

The genes are TRBV11-2 and TRBJ2-1; TRBD2 aligns across 10 bases. CDR3 length: 16 residues. Per the germline V gene, CDR1 is SGHAT and CDR2 is FQNNGV. Germline trimming cut 5 bases from V and 6 bases from J; bases unmatched to any gene: 10. CDR3 nucleotides: TGTGCCAGCAGCCTCCGGGGTAGCGGGAGGTTCAATGAGCAGTTCTTC. It codes for CASSLRGSGRFNEQFF.

J is TRBJ2-3 and V is TRBV6-5; perhaps TRBD2 as D (6 bases). The V and J ends lost 2 bases and 13 bases respectively, with 16 bases between them. Germline CDR1 and CDR2: MNHEY and SVGAGI. This CDR3 comprises 13 residues. The CDR3: CASSYVTGTFEYF. The CDR3 nucleotides read TGTGCCAGCAGTTACGTCACCGGGACTTTCGAGTATTTT.

The chain links TRBV11-3 to TRBJ1-4; perhaps TRBD1 as D (5 bases). Germline-derived CDR1 and CDR2 are SGHNT and YENEEA. V shed 3 bases and J shed 8 bases, with 16 bases lying between them. The CDR3 sequence is 15 residues long. Written as DNA, the CDR3 is TGTGCCAGCAGCTTGTACGGGACTGGGAAAGAAAAACTGTTTTTT. It yields the protein CASSLYGTGKEKLFF.

The V gene is TRBV11-3, the J gene TRBJ2-5; 11 bases agree with TRBD2. The V segment lost 2 bases and the J segment 4 bases; nucleotides outside the gene matches: 12. Germline V gene lookup returns CDR1 SGHNT and CDR2 YENEEA. This CDR3 has 18 residues. CDR3 amino acids: CASSLTAGSGRASETQYF. CDR3 DNA: TGTGCCAGCAGCTTAACCGCGGGTAGCGGGAGGGCCTCAGAGACCCAGTACTTC.

This clone was detected only once. The chain recombines TRBV7-2 with TRBJ2-7, with TRBD2 identical over 7 bases. The J segment lost 6 bases and the V segment lost 2 bases, leaving 10 bases of the junction unmatched. This CDR3 is built from 15 residues. Germline V gene lookup returns CDR1 SGHTA and CDR2 FQGNSA. CDR3 sequence reads: CASSLRSGVGAEQYF. In DNA, the CDR3 is TGTGCCAGCAGCTTAAGGAGCGGGGTAGGGGCCGAGCAGTACTTC.

This clone was recorded a few times. The chain has TRBV15 and TRBJ1-4; TRBD1 might be the D (6 bases). The CDR3 runs 16 residues. V lost 6 bases and J 7 bases, leaving 21 bases between the germline ends. Germline CDR1 reads LNHNV; CDR2 reads YYDKDF (reference sequence). DNA of the CDR3: TGTGCCACCAGAGATAGTACAGGGTTCTACCTTGAAAAACTGTTTTTT. It codes for CATRDSTGFYLEKLFF.